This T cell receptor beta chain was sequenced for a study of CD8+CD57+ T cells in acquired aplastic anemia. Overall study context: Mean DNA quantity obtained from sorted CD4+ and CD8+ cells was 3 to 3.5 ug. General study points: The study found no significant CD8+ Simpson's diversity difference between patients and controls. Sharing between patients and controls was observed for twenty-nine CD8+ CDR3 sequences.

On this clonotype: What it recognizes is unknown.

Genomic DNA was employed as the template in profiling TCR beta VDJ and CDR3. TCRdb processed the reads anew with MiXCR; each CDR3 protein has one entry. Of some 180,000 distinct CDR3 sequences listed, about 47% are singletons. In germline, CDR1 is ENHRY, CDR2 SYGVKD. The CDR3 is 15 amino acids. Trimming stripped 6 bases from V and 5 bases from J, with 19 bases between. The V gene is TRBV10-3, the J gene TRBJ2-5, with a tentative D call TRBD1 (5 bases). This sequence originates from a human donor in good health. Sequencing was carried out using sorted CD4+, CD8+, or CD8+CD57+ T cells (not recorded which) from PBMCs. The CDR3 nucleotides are TGTGCCATCAGGGAGCAACCGGGCGCAGGGGAGACCCAGTACTTC. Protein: CAIREQPGAGETQYF.